The 24 T cell receptor beta chains listed next were all sequenced from one sample in a study of early T cells in non-severe SARS-CoV-2 infection (dated by TCRdb to 2020 to 2023). Libraries came from 5' RACE. Sequencer: NextSeq 500. TCRdb redid the processing of the public reads, applying fastp at Q25 and MiXCR, and retained in-frame beta chains. Each CDR3 protein gets just one entry, which takes the most common genes and DNA from the rows behind it. Within this sample are tens of thousands of distinct CDR3 sequences, with 10% of them counted one time only. The top ten constitute 6.5% to 8.5% of the sample. Specimen: whole blood, collected at baseline. The receptors come from an adult who was a healthcare worker with PCR-confirmed SARS-CoV-2 infection or an uninfected control (not recorded which).

This sequence joins TRBV7-9 and TRBJ1-5; D unresolved. Germline V gene lookup returns CDR1 SEHNR and CDR2 FQNEAQ (reference sequence). Trimming took 2 bases from V and 3 from J, leaving 20 bases between them. The CDR3 runs to 18 residues. Written as DNA, the CDR3 is TGTGCCAGCAGCTTACAGCCGCGCGGGATCTCCGCCAATCAGCCCCAGCATTTT. Its translation: CASSLQPRGISANQPQHF.

The CDR3 sequence is CASSYSDAGALTGELFF. The CDR3 nucleotides are TGTGCCAGCAGTTACTCCGACGCGGGGGCCCTAACCGGGGAGCTGTTTTTT. The V and J genes are TRBV6-2 or TRBV6-3 and TRBJ2-2; D perhaps matches TRBD2 (7 bases). Germline CDR1 MNHEY, CDR2 SVGEGT. V was trimmed by 0 bases and J by 5 bases, leaving 16 bases between them. This CDR3 has 17 amino acids.

At least ten counts were recorded for this clonotype. The V call is TRBV6-2 or TRBV6-3, the J call TRBJ2-7; tentatively, D is TRBD1 or TRBD2 (5 bases each). Germline V CDR1 and CDR2: MNHEY, SVGEGT. Deletions cut 6 bases from V and 3 bases from J, with 18 bases between. The CDR3 spans 15 residues. The CDR3 DNA follows: TGTGCCAGCAGCTCTGGGACCAACCCGCTCTACGAGCAGTACTTC. Amino acid sequence: CASSSGTNPLYEQYF.

The rearrangement uses TRBV4-2 and TRBJ2-2; D ambiguous. CDR1 is LGHNA and CDR2 is YNFKEQ in the germline V gene. Trimming cost V 8 bases and J 2 bases, with 12 bases left between them. The CDR3 length is 14 residues. The CDR3 DNA reads TGTGCCAGCGGACCCAGTTTCAACACCGGGGAGCTGTTTTTT. It encodes CASGPSFNTGELFF.

This clonotype was seen only a few times. The rearrangement joins TRBV28 to TRBJ2-7; weak D call: TRBD1 (6 bases). V was cut by 8 bases and J by 0 bases, with 14 bases left in between. The CDR3 contains 14 residues. CDR1 is MDHEN, CDR2 SYDVKM, per germline. The DNA for the CDR3 is TGTGCCAGCCCCCCATCCAGGGGCTCCTACGAGCAGTACTTC. Protein sequence: CASPPSRGSYEQYF.

This clonotype appeared a few times. The chain links TRBV18 to TRBJ1-1; D gene uncertain. Trimming removed 3 bases at V and 1 base at J, with 9 bases between. The CDR3 has 14 residues. Germline V gene sequence: CDR1 KGHSH, CDR2 LQKENI. The CDR3 region is CASSPPQPNTEAFF. CDR3 DNA: TGTGCCAGCTCACCGCCCCAGCCGAACACTGAAGCTTTCTTT.

This clonotype was seen repeatedly, ten times or more. The chain joins TRBV20-1 to TRBJ2-1, with D perhaps TRBD2 (7 bases). Germline V gene lookup returns CDR1 DFQATT and CDR2 SNEGSKA (reference sequence). Trimming left V 2 bases short and J 6 bases short, with 17 bases between. The CDR3 has 15 amino acids. The CDR3 spells CSARWGGRGANEQFF. CDR3 bases: TGCAGTGCTAGATGGGGTGGACGGGGGGCCAATGAGCAGTTCTTC.

There are a few counts of this clonotype. The chain uses TRBV10-3 and TRBJ1-1; TRBD1 might be the D (5 bases). This CDR3 is 13 amino acids long. The germline V gene encodes CDR1 ENHRY and CDR2 SYGVKD. Trimming left V 4 bases short and J 2 bases short, with 8 bases between. This CDR3 is CAISGQLNTEAFF. The CDR3 bases are TGTGCCATCAGTGGACAGTTAAACACTGAAGCTTTCTTT.

V usage is TRBV12-3 or TRBV12-4 and J usage is TRBJ1-2; 9 bases map to TRBD1. After removal of 4 bases from V and 7 bases from J, the junction contained 10 bases not matched to a gene. The CDR3 runs to 15 residues. CDR3 amino acids: CASSSPGTGIFGYTF. The CDR3 DNA reads as TGTGCCAGCAGTTCCCCCGGGACAGGGATTTTTGGCTACACCTTC.

V is TRBV12-3 or TRBV12-4 and J is TRBJ1-2, with a possible D match to TRBD1 (6 bases). The CDR3 runs 13 residues. V lost 5 bases and J 6 bases, leaving 13 bases between the germline ends. CDR3 in DNA: TGTGCCAGCAGTCCCCGACAGGTTAATGGCTACACCTTC. This sequence encodes CASSPRQVNGYTF.

The chain links TRBV28 to TRBJ2-4; 9 nucleotides align to TRBD1. The CDR3 runs to 18 residues. V was clipped by 4 bases and J by 0 bases; unmatched bases: 10. Germline loops: CDR1 MDHEN, CDR2 SYDVKM. The CDR3 is CASSSPGQGLLAKNIQYF. In nucleotides, the CDR3 is TGTGCCAGCAGTTCACCGGGACAGGGACTCCTAGCCAAAAACATTCAGTACTTC. Full variable domain (rest looked up from reference TRBV28 and TRBJ2-4): DVKVTQSSRYLVKRTGEKVFLECVQDMDHENMFWYRQDPGLGLRLIYFSYDVKMKEKGDIPEGYSVSREKKERFSLILESASTNQTSMYLCASSSPGQGLLAKNIQYFGAGTRLSVL.

This clonotype has more than one count but fewer than ten. The chain is built from TRBV7-3 and TRBJ2-3; the match to TRBD2 covers 7 bases. V was clipped by 4 bases and J by 0 bases; unmatched bases: 4. The CDR3 has 15 residues. Per germline, CDR1 SGHTA and CDR2 FQGTGA. The CDR3 reads CASSSSGTSTDTQYF. The CDR3 bases are TGTGCCAGCAGCTCTAGCGGTACTAGCACAGATACGCAGTATTTT.

Only a few counts were recorded for this clonotype. V is TRBV7-8 and J is TRBJ2-7, with TRBD1 matching 7 bases. This CDR3 contains 16 residues. Germline CDR1 reads SGHVS; CDR2 reads FQNEAQ. Trimming at V came to 5 bases and at J to 6 bases, leaving 16 bases not matched to a gene. CDR3: CASSRLVGRGKGEQYF. The DNA for the CDR3 is TGTGCCAGCAGCCGCTTGGTAGGCAGGGGGAAGGGCGAGCAGTACTTC.

This clonotype was counted only a few times. The chain links TRBV18 to TRBJ2-3; D gene ambiguous. The CDR3 runs to 16 residues. V gave up 1 base and J gave up 0 bases, with 11 bases separating them. Germline V CDR1 and CDR2: KGHSH, LQKENI. CDR3 loop: CASSPQLGMSTDTQYF. The CDR3, as DNA: TGTGCCAGCTCACCACAGTTGGGGATGAGCACAGATACGCAGTATTTT.

The chain couples TRBV7-2 to TRBJ2-1; D could derive from TRBD1 or TRBD2 (5 bases each). V was shortened by 5 bases and J by 11 bases, with 22 bases between the two germline ends. The CDR3 consists of 15 residues. Germline V lookup: CDR1 SGHTA, CDR2 FQGNSA. The CDR3 sequence: CASSPSLGVEGKQFF. The CDR3 DNA sequence: TGTGCCAGCAGCCCTAGTCTGGGGGTCGAGGGTAAGCAGTTCTTC.

There are many counts of this clonotype. This chain uses TRBV29-1 with TRBJ1-1; D gene uncertain. The CDR3 has 13 amino acids. CDR1 and CDR2 (germline): SQVTM, ANQGSEA. Trimming took 4 bases from V and 1 from J, leaving 10 bases between them. The CDR3 protein is CSVGSGGNTEAFF. CDR3 bases: TGCAGCGTTGGATCGGGCGGGAACACTGAAGCTTTCTTT.

This clonotype was found many times. The chain is built from TRBV5-1 and TRBJ1-1; D unresolved. Trimming shortened V by 0 bases and J by 3 bases, and 15 bases separated the two germline ends. This CDR3 has 16 residues. Germline V CDR1 and CDR2: SGHRS, YFSETQ. The CDR3 reads CASSLGASNWDTEAFF. The CDR3 nucleotides read TGCGCCAGCAGCTTGGGGGCGTCGAATTGGGACACTGAAGCTTTCTTT. Full variable domain (remainder filled in from reference TRBV5-1 and TRBJ1-1): KAGVTQTPRYLIKTRGQQVTLSCSPISGHRSVSWYQQTPGQGLQFLFEYFSETQRNKGNFPGRFSGRQFSNSRSEMNVSTLELGDSALYLCASSLGASNWDTEAFFGQGTRLTVV.

V usage is TRBV30 and J usage is TRBJ1-4; D is unresolved. V lost 0 bases to trimming and J lost 7 bases, with 15 bases between them. The CDR3 runs to 15 residues. Germline V gene sequence: CDR1 GTSNPN, CDR2 SVGIG (reference sequence). The CDR3 DNA follows: TGTGCCTGGAGTGTCGGTAACAGCGGTACTGAAAAACTGTTTTTT. Protein: CAWSVGNSGTEKLFF.

This chain links TRBV5-1 with TRBJ2-1, with D perhaps assigned TRBD1 or TRBD2 (5 bases each). The V end was cut by 4 bases, the J end by 7 bases, with 15 bases between. CDR1 SGHRS and CDR2 YFSETQ come from the germline V gene. The CDR3 length is 14 residues. The CDR3 loop reads CASSLGTQGNEQFF. DNA for the CDR3: TGCGCCAGCAGCCTGGGGACCCAAGGGAATGAGCAGTTCTTC.

This clonotype has only a few counts. This sequence joins TRBV11-2 and TRBJ2-4; D is unresolved. Germline V lookup: CDR1 SGHAT, CDR2 FQNNGV. The CDR3 is 13 amino acids. Deletions cut 2 bases from V and 5 bases from J, with 7 bases between. CDR3 in DNA: TGTGCCAGCAGCTTAAACAGACAAAACATTCAGTACTTC. As protein: CASSLNRQNIQYF.

This clonotype was detected once. The chain combines TRBV29-1 with TRBJ1-1, with D possibly being TRBD1 (6 bases). The CDR3 totals 11 residues. Germline CDR1 reads SQVTM; CDR2 reads ANQGSEA. V gave up 4 bases and J gave up 10 bases, with 13 bases separating them. The CDR3 loop is CSVAEQGGAFF. DNA for the CDR3: TGCAGCGTTGCAGAACAGGGAGGAGCTTTCTTT.

This clonotype has just a few counts. This chain uses TRBV10-1 with TRBJ2-2; the match to TRBD2 covers 13 bases. Per the germline V gene, CDR1 is WNHNN and CDR2 is SYGVQD (reference sequence). The ends lost 4 bases at V and 7 bases at J; junction bases unmatched: 6. This CDR3 has 16 residues. CDR3 protein: CASSARTSGGFGELFF. CDR3 bases: TGCGCCAGCAGTGCCCGGACTAGCGGGGGTTTCGGGGAGCTGTTTTTT.

This clonotype was seen many times. The gene calls are TRBV15 and TRBJ2-7; D is perhaps TRBD1 (5 bases). Trimming removed 5 bases at V and 6 bases at J, with 20 bases between. Germline-derived CDR1 and CDR2 are LNHNV and YYDKDF (reference sequence). The CDR3 loop spans 15 amino acids. The CDR3 sequence: CATSLRARAFSEQYF. CDR3 in DNA: TGTGCCACCAGCCTAAGGGCCAGGGCCTTCTCCGAGCAGTACTTC.

The rearrangement links TRBV5-5 to TRBJ2-5; D might be TRBD1 (6 bases). Germline values: CDR1 SGHKS, CDR2 YYEKEE (reference sequence). The V gene lost 4 bases and the J gene lost 5 bases, with 12 bases spanning the gap. The CDR3 loop spans 13 amino acids. The CDR3 is CASSATGTETQYF. The CDR3 coding sequence is TGTGCCAGCAGCGCAACAGGGACCGAGACCCAGTACTTC.